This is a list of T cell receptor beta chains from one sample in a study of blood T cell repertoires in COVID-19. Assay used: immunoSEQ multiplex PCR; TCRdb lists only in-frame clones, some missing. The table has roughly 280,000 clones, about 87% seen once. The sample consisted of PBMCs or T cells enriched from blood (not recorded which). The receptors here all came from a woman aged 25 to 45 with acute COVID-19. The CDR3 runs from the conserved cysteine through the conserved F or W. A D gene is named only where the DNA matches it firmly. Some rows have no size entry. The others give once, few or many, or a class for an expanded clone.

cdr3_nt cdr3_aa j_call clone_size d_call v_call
TGTGCCAGCAGCGAAGGGACTAGCGGGCCCCTTCATACGCAGTATTTT CASSEGTSGPLHTQYF TRBJ2-3 NA TRBD2 TRBV7-9
TGTGCCAGCAGCTTAAATAGGACTCGCTCCTACGAGCAGTACTTC CASSLNRTRSYEQYF TRBJ2-7 NA NA TRBV7-8
TGTGCCAGCAGTCCGCAACAGGGGGCAGGAGGCTACACCTTC CASSPQQGAGGYTF TRBJ1-2 NA TRBD1 TRBV28
TGTGCCAGCAGCTCTAGTGGCAACTCCTACAATGAGCAGTTCTTC CASSSSGNSYNEQFF TRBJ2-1 NA NA TRBV7-9
TGTGCCAGCAGTTATAGGACAGGGACCACTGAAGCTTTCTTT CASSYRTGTTEAFF TRBJ1-1 NA TRBD1 TRBV6-5
TGTGCCAGCAGCTTAATAGCGGGAGGCCCTAATGAGCAGTTCTTC CASSLIAGGPNEQFF TRBJ2-1 NA TRBD2 TRBV7-3
TGTGCCACCAGTGATTCCCAGGGCTCAGAGACCCAGTACTTC CATSDSQGSETQYF TRBJ2-5 NA NA TRBV24-1
TGTGCCAGCAGCTTGGGGACTTTACGGGAGCTGTTTTTT CASSLGTLRELFF TRBJ2-2 few NA TRBV7-6
TGTGCCAGCAGCCCCTCTAGCGGGGCCAACAATGAGCAGTTCTTC CASSPSSGANNEQFF TRBJ2-1 NA TRBD2 TRBV11-2
TGTGCCACCAGTCAGGGGGACTACAATGAGCAGTTCTTC CATSQGDYNEQFF TRBJ2-1 NA TRBD1 TRBV24-1
TGCGCCAGCAGCTTGGCCGGTTTCGGGGAGACCCAGTACTTC CASSLAGFGETQYF TRBJ2-5 NA NA TRBV5-1
TGTGCCAGCAGCTTACAGGGTGGAAACACTGAAGCTTTCTTT CASSLQGGNTEAFF TRBJ1-1 NA NA TRBV7-3
TGTGCCAGCAGCGCTAGACAGGGGTCGGCTAACTATGGCTACACCTTC CASSARQGSANYGYTF TRBJ1-2 NA TRBD1 TRBV28
TGTGCCAGTAGTAGGGAGGGCCAAGGGCCCCAGCATTTT CASSREGQGPQHF TRBJ1-5 many NA TRBV19
TGCAGCGTCATAACAATCAGGGACACTGAAGCTTTCTTT CSVITIRDTEAFF TRBJ1-1 NA NA TRBV29-1
TGTGCCAGCAGCCAATCGGAGCTCACAGGGGGCTTGGGGGAAAAACTGTTTTTT CASSQSELTGGLGEKLFF TRBJ1-4 NA TRBD1 TRBV3-1/TRBV3-2
TGTGCCAGCAGACAGACAAATCAGCCCCAGCATTTT CASRQTNQPQHF TRBJ1-5 NA NA TRBV28
TGTGCCAGCAGCTTGGGGGACAGGGTGAGGGGCGAGCAGTACTTC CASSLGDRVRGEQYF TRBJ2-7 NA TRBD1 TRBV5-5
TGTGCCAGCAGTCTCCGGGGAGCGGCGAGCTACGAGCAGTACTTC CASSLRGAASYEQYF TRBJ2-7 NA NA TRBV11-2
TGTGCCAGCAGCCCCGTGGTTCCACAGGGGGACACTGAAGCTTTCTTT CASSPVVPQGDTEAFF TRBJ1-1 NA TRBD1 TRBV28
TGTGCCAGCAGTGCGGGACAGGGTGCCGCACCCCTCCACTTT CASSAGQGAAPLHF TRBJ1-6 NA TRBD1 TRBV2
TGTGCTAGTGGTTTAAGCTTGAACACTGAAGCTTTCTTT CASGLSLNTEAFF TRBJ1-1 NA NA TRBV12-5
TGTGCCAGTAAGGACACTAGCGGTTACAATGAGCAGTTCTTC CASKDTSGYNEQFF TRBJ2-1 NA TRBD2 TRBV19
TGTGCCAGCAGCGTCGACAGGCTAATTAATGAAAAACTGTTTTTT CASSVDRLINEKLFF TRBJ1-4 once NA TRBV2
TGTGCCAGCAGCGCAGAGGCAGGGGGCAGAGGACTAGCGGTAACCTACGAGCAGTACTTC CASSAEAGGRGLAVTYEQYF TRBJ2-7 NA TRBD2 TRBV7-6
TGCGCCAGCAGCCCGACCGGACAGACTTATGAAGCTTTCTTT CASSPTGQTYEAFF TRBJ1-1 NA NA TRBV5-1
TGTGCCAGCATCGACAGGGTCGCCGGGGAGCTGTTTTTT CASIDRVAGELFF TRBJ2-2 NA TRBD1 TRBV28
TGTGCCACCAGCAGAGATGAATCGGGTGCCGTTTACGAGCAGTACTTC CATSRDESGAVYEQYF TRBJ2-7 NA NA TRBV15
TGCGCCAGCAGCCTGGGGGGGACTAGCGGGAATAATGAGCAGTTCTTC CASSLGGTSGNNEQFF TRBJ2-1 NA TRBD2 TRBV5-1
TGTGCCAGCAGCTTAGCCTCAGACAGGGGGCTTTCCTACGAGCAGTACTTC CASSLASDRGLSYEQYF TRBJ2-7 NA TRBD1 TRBV7-9
TGTGCCAGCACCCGGGACTACGAGCAGTACTTC CASTRDYEQYF TRBJ2-7 NA NA TRBV9
TGTGCCAGCAGTGAAGCAGAGCGCAATCAGCCCCAGCATTTT CASSEAERNQPQHF TRBJ1-5 NA NA TRBV2
TGTGCCAGCAGACCCGCCGGGACTAGCGGGAGAACTGAGCAGTTCTTC CASRPAGTSGRTEQFF TRBJ2-1 NA TRBD2 TRBV3-1/TRBV3-2
TGTGCCAGCCGCCCGGGAGGTCGGTACGAGCAGTACTTC CASRPGGRYEQYF TRBJ2-7 NA TRBD2 TRBV28